One sample yielded the 10 T cell receptor beta chains listed below, sequenced in a study of identical twins. TCRdb re-called the 5' RACE reads with MiXCR, one entry per CDR3 protein. The sample carries roughly 490,000 distinct CDR3 sequences, roughly an eighth recorded once. The sample was also reused in another study, on yellow fever vaccine responses in identical twins.

Sequenced: CD4+ T cells sorted from blood. Receptors were obtained from a woman aged 18-30 years in good health.

This clonotype was seen a handful of times. J is TRBJ2-4 and V is TRBV21-1; the DNA was not used to check the table's D call, TRBD1. TRBV21-1 is a pseudogene segment. The CDR3 is 15 residues long. This CDR3 is CASSSGRDRDNIQYF. The CDR3 DNA sequence: TGTGCCAGCAGCTCCGGCCGGGACAGGGACAACATTCAGTACTTC.

The rearrangement links TRBV11-1 to TRBJ2-3; 7 nucleotides match TRBD1. CDR1 and CDR2 from the germline V gene are SGHAT and FQDESV (reference sequence). The CDR3 length is 18 residues. Trimming at V came to 2 bases and at J to 1 base, leaving 12 bases not matched to a gene. The CDR3 spells CASSLRRQGVSRTDTQYF. The CDR3 coding sequence is TGTGCCAGCAGCTTAAGGAGACAGGGCGTTTCTCGCACAGATACGCAGTATTTT. The whole variable domain, filled in from reference TRBV11-1 and TRBJ2-3, reads EAEVAQSPRYKITEKSQAVAFWCDPISGHATLYWYRQILGQGPELLVQFQDESVVDDSQLPKDRFSAERLKGVDSTLKIQPAELGDSAMYLCASSLRRQGVSRTDTQYFGPGTRLTVL.

The table lists this clonotype with a few counts. This chain joins TRBV5-6 and TRBJ2-7; the D is unclear. The germline V gene has CDR1 SGHDT and CDR2 YYEEEE. V was shortened by 4 bases and J by 2 bases, with 13 bases between the two germline ends. The CDR3 has 14 residues. The CDR3: CASSPRPVPYEQYF. The CDR3 nucleotides read TGTGCCAGCAGCCCCCGGCCAGTCCCCTACGAGCAGTACTTC.

This clonotype was found many times. The gene calls are TRBV5-1 and TRBJ2-3; a weak D match, TRBD2 (5 bases). With 4 bases removed from V and 7 bases from J, the gap between germline ends came to 10 bases. From germline, CDR1 is SGHRS and CDR2 YFSETQ. There are 12 residues in the CDR3. The CDR3 sequence: CASSAAGNTQYF. The CDR3 DNA is TGCGCCAGCAGCGCCGCGGGCAATACGCAGTATTTT.

This clonotype was seen a handful of times. This chain joins TRBV12-5 and TRBJ2-5, with 9 bases that match TRBD1. There are 16 residues in the CDR3. The V gene end was trimmed by 5 bases and the J gene end by 5 bases; junction bases not matched to a gene: 12. The germline V gene encodes CDR1 LGHNT and CDR2 FRNRAP. In DNA form, the CDR3 reads TGTGCTAGTGGTACCGGACAGGGGCCGGTGATGGAGACCCAGTACTTC. This translates into CASGTGQGPVMETQYF. The full variable domain, with the rest looked up from reference TRBV12-5 and TRBJ2-5, is DARVTQTPRHKVTEMGQEVTMRCQPILGHNTVFWYRQTMMQGLELLAYFRNRAPLDDSGMPKDRFSAEMPDATLATLKIQPSEPRDSAVYFCASGTGQGPVMETQYFGPGTRLLVL.

This clonotype was seen more than once but under ten times. The CDR3 coding sequence is TGCAGTGCTAGAGATCCGCAGGGTTCCTACGAGCAGTACTTC. Its translation is CSARDPQGSYEQYF. The chain links TRBV20-1 to TRBJ2-7; TRBD1 is a possible D gene (5 bases). CDR3 length: 14 amino acids. CDR1 and CDR2 (germline): DFQATT, SNEGSKA (reference sequence). The V and J ends lost 0 bases and 1 base respectively, with 10 bases between them.

This clonotype was seen a few times. CDR3 residues: CASSFSVNYGYTF. The CDR3 coding sequence is TGTGCCAGCAGTTTTTCGGTTAACTATGGCTACACCTTC. The V call is TRBV28, the J call TRBJ1-2; D remains unclear. The CDR3 consists of 13 residues. Trimming shortened V by 3 bases and J by 1 base, and 6 bases separated the two germline ends. Germline V CDR1 and CDR2: MDHEN, SYDVKM.

This clonotype was picked up a small number of times. V gene TRBV30 combines with J gene TRBJ2-1; maybe TRBD2 (5 bases). V lost 3 bases and J lost 2, with 8 bases in between. Germline V CDR1 and CDR2: GTSNPN, SVGIG (reference sequence). This CDR3 contains 13 residues. CDR3 bases: TGTGCCTGGAGAGGGCGGGCCTACAATGAGCAGTTCTTC. This sequence encodes CAWRGRAYNEQFF.

The chain combines TRBV12-5 with TRBJ2-1; TRBD2 matches at 9 bases. There are 20 residues in the CDR3. V shed 0 bases and J 8 bases; nucleotides not matched to a gene: 20. Germline lookup yields CDR1 LGHNT and CDR2 FRNRAP. CDR3 nucleotide sequence: TGTGCTAGTGGTTTGGTAAACGGGGCGGGGGGGCTAGCGGTAGGAGATGAGCAGTTCTTC. This translates into CASGLVNGAGGLAVGDEQFF.

The chain recombines TRBV28 with TRBJ1-2; D is perhaps TRBD1 (6 bases). The CDR3 is 14 residues long. V was clipped by 5 bases and J by 4 bases, with 14 bases between them. Germline CDR1 reads MDHEN; CDR2 reads SYDVKM. The CDR3 sequence: CASSIPTGIYGYTF. CDR3 DNA: TGTGCCAGCAGTATCCCTACAGGGATCTATGGCTACACCTTC.